Following are 23 T cell receptor beta chains from one sample sequenced in a study of CD4 and CD8 cells across lung adenocarcinoma regions. TCRdb used MiXCR to reprocess the PCR reads, holding one entry per CDR3 protein. The sample carries some 3,100 distinct CDR3 sequences, over 55% recorded once. The sample was CD8+ T cells from the margin of a lung tumor. The receptors derive from a female donor with lung adenocarcinoma. The CD4 and CD8 labels of this study may be unreliable.

V is TRBV6-1 and J is TRBJ1-6, with 7 bases aligning to TRBD1. The V and J ends lost 6 bases and 6 bases, in that order; junction bases with no gene match: 5. The CDR3 has 14 amino acids. Germline V CDR1 and CDR2: MNHNS, SASEGT. The CDR3 here is CASRLRDSNSPLHF. Here the CDR3 DNA reads TGTGCCAGCAGACTCCGGGACAGTAATTCACCCCTCCACTTT.

The chain employs TRBV6-5 and TRBJ2-1; the D gene is possibly TRBD1 (5 bases). Per germline, CDR1 MNHEY and CDR2 SVGAGI. CDR3 size: 15 residues. V shed 0 bases and J shed 8 bases, with 14 bases lying between them. The CDR3 sequence: CASSYSIHQGHEQFF. The CDR3 DNA follows: TGTGCCAGCAGTTACTCGATCCACCAGGGCCATGAGCAGTTCTTC.

The chain joins TRBV10-3 to TRBJ2-1; possible D gene TRBD2, 6 bases. The better agreement between TRBJ2-7 and the DNA end casts doubt on the J call. The CDR3 consists of 12 residues. The V gene's germline CDR1 is ENHRY and CDR2 SYGVKD. The CDR3 sequence is CATSGRGWKQYF. The CDR3, as DNA: TGTGCCACCTCCGGACGGGGGTGGAAGCAGTACTTC.

This chain connects TRBV12-3 or TRBV12-4 to TRBJ1-2; D not resolved. The V end lost 1 base, the J end lost 7 bases, and 13 bases lay between the germline ends. The CDR3 sequence is 14 residues long. The DNA of the CDR3 is TGTGCCAGCAGTTTAGTCGCCGATCGAGCTGGCTACACCTTC. This encodes CASSLVADRAGYTF.

By proportion, this clonotype is medium-sized. The V gene is TRBV6-1, the J gene TRBJ1-5; tentatively, D is TRBD1 (6 bases). Germline CDR1 MNHNS, CDR2 SASEGT. Trimming cost V 6 bases and J 0 bases, with 18 bases left between them. The CDR3 sequence is 17 residues long. This CDR3 is CASSPYRASYSNQPQHF. CDR3 sequence (DNA): TGTGCCAGCAGCCCGTACAGGGCCAGCTATAGCAATCAGCCCCAGCATTTT.

This chain connects TRBV7-2 to TRBJ2-1; possible D gene TRBD2, 6 bases. Trimming cost V 0 bases and J 9 bases, with 12 bases left between them. The CDR3 runs to 14 residues. Germline CDR1 reads SGHTA; CDR2 reads FQGNSA. CDR3 residues: CASSLARDSGEQFF. The CDR3 DNA reads as TGTGCCAGCAGCTTAGCAAGGGACTCTGGTGAGCAGTTCTTC.

This clonotype was observed once. The V call is TRBV6-1, the J call TRBJ2-1; a possible D gene is TRBD1 (6 bases). The tail of the sequence fits TRBJ2-5 better, so the J call may be wrong. Germline V gives CDR1 MNHNS, CDR2 SASEGT. CDR3 length: 16 amino acids. This chain's CDR3 is CASRGDGGRGSDTQYF. The CDR3 DNA reads as TGTGCCAGCAGGGGAGATGGGGGCCGGGGATCAGATACCCAGTACTTC.

The V and J genes are TRBV6-1 and TRBJ2-2; a possible D gene is TRBD2 (5 bases). There are 13 residues in the CDR3. The germline V and J ends were trimmed by 6 bases and 7 bases, with 12 bases remaining between them. Germline assignment: CDR1 MNHNS and CDR2 SASEGT. The CDR3 region has the DNA TGTGCCAGCAGCTCCGGGGTTCACGGGGAGCTGTTTTTT. This gives the protein CASSSGVHGELFF.

V is TRBV6-1 and J is TRBJ2-1; 8 bases align to TRBD1. With V trimmed by 4 bases and J by 0 bases, 17 bases remained unmatched. Germline V CDR1 and CDR2: MNHNS, SASEGT. The CDR3 is 20 residues long. CDR3 sequence reads: CASSADRGLPTTSSYNEQFF. CDR3 DNA sequence: TGTGCCAGCAGTGCCGACAGGGGACTTCCTACTACCAGCTCCTACAATGAGCAGTTCTTC.

Notes on this clonotype: At one end the junction does not follow the germline gene, possibly because of a read error. This sequence joins TRBV6-1 and TRBJ2-3; possibly TRBD1 or TRBD2 for D (5 bases each). Germline V CDR1 and CDR2: MNHNS, SASEGT. This CDR3 has 15 residues. CDR3 DNA sequence: TGTGCCAGCAGTGCGGGGCTGTGGGCCACAAATACGCAGTATTTC. Translation gives CASSAGLWATNTQYF.

J is TRBJ2-5 and V is TRBV14; 10 bases fit TRBD1. Germline CDR1 is SGHDN and CDR2 is FVKESK. CDR3 length: 16 amino acids. V was clipped by 2 bases and J by 0 bases; unmatched bases: 3. CDR3 amino acids: CASSQRTGGNQETQYF. In nucleotides, the CDR3 is TGTGCCAGCAGCCAACGGACAGGGGGAAACCAAGAGACCCAGTACTTC.

This clonotype was observed once. The chain couples TRBV11-2 to TRBJ2-1; D is possibly TRBD2 (5 bases). This CDR3 spans 14 amino acids. The V end lost 1 base, the J end lost 8 bases, and 12 bases lay between the germline ends. The V gene's germline CDR1 is SGHAT and CDR2 FQNNGV. CDR3 sequence (DNA): TGTGCCAGCAGCTTAGTTGTAGCGCTCGATGAGCAGTTCTTC. Protein: CASSLVVALDEQFF.

With regard to this clonotype: At one boundary the junction diverges from the germline segment, which might be a read error. J is TRBJ2-3 and V is TRBV6-1, with D tentatively TRBD1 (5 bases). The CDR3 runs 15 residues. CDR1 and CDR2 from the germline V gene are MNHNS and SASEGT. The CDR3: CARADGAGDKETQYF. The CDR3 bases are TGTGCCAGGGCCGATGGGGCAGGTGACAAAGAGACGCAGTATTTC.

The chain recombines TRBV7-2 with TRBJ2-4; 7 bases are a match to TRBD1. The germline V gene encodes CDR1 SGHTA and CDR2 FQGNSA. Trimming took 5 bases from V and 3 from J; bases not matched to a gene: 16. The CDR3 sequence is 18 residues long. CDR3 region: CASSPRQSQGINKNIQYF. The CDR3 DNA sequence: TGTGCCAGCAGCCCCAGGCAATCACAGGGGATAAACAAAAACATTCAGTACTTC.

A single count supports this clonotype. The chain employs TRBV6-1 and TRBJ2-7, with 7 bases identical to TRBD2. The germline CDR1 and CDR2 sequences are MNHNS and SASEGT. The CDR3 totals 14 residues. The junction had 11 bases not matched to a gene; V was cut back by 6 bases and J by 6 bases. The CDR3 sequence is CASSPGTTEVEQYF. In DNA, the CDR3 is TGTGCCAGCAGCCCCGGGACTACCGAGGTCGAGCAGTACTTC.

The chain recombines TRBV6-1 with TRBJ2-3, with 10 bases fitting TRBD2. Trimming took 6 bases from V and 11 from J; bases not matched to a gene: 11. This CDR3 is 14 amino acids long. Germline V gene sequence: CDR1 MNHNS, CDR2 SASEGT. The CDR3 DNA follows: TGTGCCAGCAGCGGGACAGCGGGAGGGCGGGGGCAGTATTTT. It specifies CASSGTAGGRGQYF.

The chain couples TRBV6-5 to TRBJ1-2; D might be TRBD1 (6 bases). V was cut by 2 bases and J by 4 bases, with 14 bases left in between. Per the germline V gene, CDR1 is MNHEY and CDR2 is SVGAGI. The CDR3 loop spans 15 amino acids. CDR3 DNA sequence: TGTGCCAGCAGTTACAAAGGCAGGGGCCTCTATGGCTACACCTTC. It specifies CASSYKGRGLYGYTF.

V usage is TRBV7-2 and J usage is TRBJ2-5, with D perhaps matching TRBD1 (6 bases). V dropped 4 bases and J dropped 3 bases, with 9 bases sitting between them. Germline lookup yields CDR1 SGHTA and CDR2 FQGNSA. The CDR3 runs 13 residues. The CDR3 sequence is CASSSGTKETQYF. CDR3 bases: TGTGCCAGCAGCTCCGGGACAAAAGAGACCCAGTACTTC.

The sample holds a few counts of this clonotype. The chain recombines TRBV6-1 with TRBJ1-1; D may be TRBD1 (6 bases). The CDR3 loop spans 15 amino acids. In germline, CDR1 is MNHNS, CDR2 SASEGT. Deletions cut 3 bases from V and 1 base from J, with 12 bases between. The DNA for the CDR3 is TGTGCCAGCAGTGAGGGAAGGGGGAGGAACACTGAAGCTTTCTTT. This sequence encodes CASSEGRGRNTEAFF.

This clonotype is categorized as large. The chain couples TRBV6-1 to TRBJ2-1; 11 bases line up with TRBD1. V shed 5 bases, J shed 2 bases, and the junction held 2 bases outside the gene matches. Germline V gene lookup returns CDR1 MNHNS and CDR2 SASEGT. This CDR3 has 15 amino acids. The CDR3 sequence: CASSRTGGAYNEQFF. In nucleotides, the CDR3 is TGTGCCAGCAGTCGGACAGGGGGCGCCTACAATGAGCAGTTCTTC.

This clonotype is a singleton in its sample. The genes are TRBV11-1 and TRBJ2-1, with 10 bases that match TRBD1. Germline CDR1 SGHAT, CDR2 FQDESV (reference sequence). V was clipped by 5 bases and J by 13 bases; unmatched bases: 14. The CDR3 spans 15 residues. The CDR3 is CASSRTGGGQETQFF. CDR3 DNA sequence: TGTGCCAGCAGCCGGACAGGGGGTGGCCAAGAGACCCAGTTCTTC.

The chain joins TRBV6-1 to TRBJ2-2; D may be TRBD2 (5 bases). CDR1 is MNHNS and CDR2 is SASEGT in the germline V gene. The CDR3 consists of 14 residues. Trimming removed 3 bases at V and 7 bases at J, with 12 bases between. The CDR3 nucleotides read TGTGCCAGCAGTGATACCCACAGCGGCGGGGAGCTGTTTTTT. Amino acids: CASSDTHSGGELFF.

CDR3 sequence: CASSLGLASTGELFF. The CDR3 DNA reads as TGTGCCAGCAGCTTAGGGCTAGCGAGCACCGGGGAGCTGTTTTTT. The V call is TRBV7-2, the J call TRBJ2-2, with D maybe TRBD2 (6 bases). V lost 1 base and J 4 bases, leaving 10 bases between the germline ends. CDR1 is SGHTA and CDR2 is FQGNSA in the germline V gene. CDR3 length equals 15 residues.